This paragraph reports one TCR beta chain. Its antigen is undetermined. These data originate in a study of CXCR3-negative and CXCR3-positive naive CD8 T cells. Overall study results and limits: Naive subsets did not differ in surface CD5, and TRB CDR3 properties served to infer TCR strength. Hydrophobicity was higher for TRB CDR3s found in CXCR3-positive naive cells than in CXCR3-negative naive cells.

This CDR3 comprises 14 residues. The germline V gene encodes CDR1 SGHNT and CDR2 YENEEA. Through 5' RACE with UMI labels, the TRB cDNA libraries were prepared. TCRdb reprocessed the 5' RACE reads and reports one entry per CDR3 protein, with no DNA. The sample totals about 130,000 distinct CDR3 sequences; its top ten clones hold around 0.54%. The sample comprised naive CXCR3+ CD8+ T cells from blood. This sample's subset: CD45RO-CCR7+CD27+CD95- naive CD8+ T cells expressing CXCR3 (TNR3+). V usage is TRBV11-3 and J usage is TRBJ2-5; TCRdb proposes TRBD1, but this gene call is untestable without DNA. The sequence was obtained from a human donor in good health. Some clones in this sample may be carry-over from other donors' samples. CDR3 loop: CASSSGQGQETQYF.